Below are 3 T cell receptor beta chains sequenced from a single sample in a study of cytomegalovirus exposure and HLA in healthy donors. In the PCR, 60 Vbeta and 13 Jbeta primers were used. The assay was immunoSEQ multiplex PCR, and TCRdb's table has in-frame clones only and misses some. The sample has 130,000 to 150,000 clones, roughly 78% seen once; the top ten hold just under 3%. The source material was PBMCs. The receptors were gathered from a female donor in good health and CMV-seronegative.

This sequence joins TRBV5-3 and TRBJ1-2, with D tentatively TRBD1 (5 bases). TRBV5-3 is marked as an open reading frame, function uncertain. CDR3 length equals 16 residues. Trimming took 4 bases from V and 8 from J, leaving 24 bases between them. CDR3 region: CARSAGRDLVSWGYTF. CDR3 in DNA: TGTGCCAGAAGCGCCGGCAGGGACTTAGTTTCGTGGGGCTACACCTTC.

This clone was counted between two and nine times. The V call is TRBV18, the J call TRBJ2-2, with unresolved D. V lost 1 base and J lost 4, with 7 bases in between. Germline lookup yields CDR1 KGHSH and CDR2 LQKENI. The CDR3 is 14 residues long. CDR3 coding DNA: TGTGCCAGCTCACCACAACAGCTCACCGGGGAGCTGTTTTTT. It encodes CASSPQQLTGELFF.

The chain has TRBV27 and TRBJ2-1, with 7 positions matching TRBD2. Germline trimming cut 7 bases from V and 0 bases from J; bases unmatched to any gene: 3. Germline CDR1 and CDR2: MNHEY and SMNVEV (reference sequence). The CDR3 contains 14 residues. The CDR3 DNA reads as TGTGCCAGCATGGGCGGGAGCTCCTACAATGAGCAGTTCTTC. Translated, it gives CASMGGSSYNEQFF.